A selection of T cell receptor beta chains follows, all from one sample in a study of T cells in Graves' hyperthyroidism and ophthalmopathy. TCRdb re-derived calls from the multiplex PCR reads in MiXCR, one entry per CDR3 protein. The sample holds 690,000 or so distinct CDR3 sequences; around a sixth are singletons and the top ten take around 15%. The sample taken for sequencing was blood. These receptors all come from a woman aged 50 to 60 with Graves' hyperthyroidism that later progressed to Graves' ophthalmopathy. Both conserved end residues are trimmed from each CDR3.

CDR3	V	J
AWSLGNRGNEQY	TRBV30	TRBJ2-7
ASSFRFVKLF	TRBV12-3/TRBV12-4	TRBJ1-4
ASSGLGRGRERLLNTIY	TRBV11-2	TRBJ1-3
ASSPSWTEGYT	TRBV11-2	TRBJ1-2
ASSLGPGLLYNEQF	TRBV5-6	TRBJ2-1
ASSRGLAGGRPHEQY	TRBV6-1	TRBJ2-7
ASSYPRANSPLH	TRBV11-2	TRBJ1-6
ASSLTGQDTEAF	TRBV7-3	TRBJ1-1
ASSRTGDREKLF	TRBV7-2	TRBJ1-4
ASSESDPSTDTQY	TRBV25-1	TRBJ2-3
ACPRLAVNTGELF	TRBV30	TRBJ2-2
ASSQGGGGATDTQY	TRBV3-1	TRBJ2-3
ASRELASPSTDTQY	TRBV10-2	TRBJ2-3
ASSETLLAGGWGYT	TRBV6-1	TRBJ1-2
ASRRGTILETQY	TRBV6-2/TRBV6-3	TRBJ2-5
ASSLLVGHQPQH	TRBV24-1	TRBJ1-5
ASSQDSTGANIQY	TRBV3-1	TRBJ2-4
ASSSLDHEQF	TRBV5-1	TRBJ2-1
ASSPLMGQGNTEAF	TRBV9	TRBJ1-1
ATSDWGSQPQH	TRBV24-1	TRBJ1-5
ASSFNAGDLTDTQY	TRBV5-4	TRBJ2-3
ASSLEGSYNEQF	TRBV7-8	TRBJ2-1
ASGNDYSNQPQH	TRBV6-2/TRBV6-3	TRBJ1-5
SAPPGTGKNIQY	TRBV20-1	TRBJ2-4
ASSEAQTGGFGEQY	TRBV2	TRBJ2-7
ASRPMTGYGYT	TRBV12-3/TRBV12-4	TRBJ1-2
ASGFPGNEQF	TRBV12-5	TRBJ2-1
ASWAEETGNGPDQPQH	TRBV2	TRBJ1-5
ASLRSGGGALRNEQF	TRBV2	TRBJ2-1
SVDRPGDLSEQF	TRBV29-1	TRBJ2-1
ATGGWTGELF	TRBV12-3/TRBV12-4	TRBJ2-2
ASSFLTGLDETQY	TRBV27	TRBJ2-5
ASSERLGGQPQH	TRBV6-1	TRBJ1-5
ASSLRDAQSSYNSPLH	TRBV9	TRBJ1-6
ASSYLPGHPEAF	TRBV19	TRBJ1-1
SARDRTSGGIGEQF	TRBV20-1	TRBJ2-1
ASSLGRTDNSPLH	TRBV11-2	TRBJ1-6
ASSPRPDTHRGSPLH	TRBV9	TRBJ1-6
AWRKKGQGNQPQH	TRBV30	TRBJ1-5
ASSFAGDYSGNTIY	TRBV12-3/TRBV12-4	TRBJ1-3
ASSPAGRYTGELF	TRBV6-1	TRBJ2-2
ATSTPTGNQPQH	TRBV15	TRBJ1-5
ASSLAGGKGTEAF	TRBV7-2	TRBJ1-1
ASSLSLTGDQNIQY	TRBV13	TRBJ2-4
ASSLSTSGEMEQF	TRBV7-8	TRBJ2-1
ATVGTVGNTIY	TRBV6-2/TRBV6-3	TRBJ1-3
ASSESTGGYNSPLH	TRBV10-2	TRBJ1-6
ASSPRGGFYEQY	TRBV27	TRBJ2-7
ASSQAGYYGYT	TRBV3-1	TRBJ1-2
ASSYSWGESSYNEQF	TRBV6-6	TRBJ2-1
ASTQGLAKNIQY	TRBV12-3/TRBV12-4	TRBJ2-4
ASSTISTDTQY	TRBV11-2	TRBJ2-3
SARVPEAF	TRBV20-1	TRBJ1-1
ASSPRGGGLGNEKLF	TRBV9	TRBJ1-4
ASSYRPGQGNTGELF	TRBV6-5	TRBJ2-2
AISDDRPVDYGYT	TRBV10-3	TRBJ1-2
ASNAFRGGRGHNEQF	TRBV7-9	TRBJ2-1
ASGPLQLREYGYT	TRBV12-5	TRBJ1-2
ASSILASDYNEQF	TRBV19	TRBJ2-1
ASSEVRTPNTEAF	TRBV6-1	TRBJ1-1